This TCR beta chain was obtained from a study of shared clonotypes between healthy human individuals. V lost 0 bases and J 3 bases, leaving 9 bases between the germline ends. The CDR3 loop spans 14 amino acids. Germline CDR1 SGHRS, CDR2 YFSETQ. Sequencing used immunoSEQ multiplex PCR; TCRdb keeps in-frame clones, though not all of them. This sample has some 1.5 million clones, with under 99% found just once. V is TRBV5-1 and J is TRBJ1-1; D is undetermined. Input material: naive CD4+ T cells sorted from blood. Subset noted: CD45RA+ positively selected. The receptor's source is a man aged 30-40 years in good health. The CDR3 DNA follows: TGCGCCAGCAGCTTGGAGGGCACCTACACTGAAGCTTTCTTT. It encodes CASSLEGTYTEAFF.